This TCR beta chain was recorded in a study of cytomegalovirus exposure and HLA in healthy donors. The wider study: Per a later analysis, the 666 first-cohort and about 120 validation repertoires shared one platform.

With respect to this clone: Antigen unknown.

CDR3 length: 16 amino acids. The germline V gene encodes CDR1 LNHDA and CDR2 SQIVND (reference sequence). V lost 3 bases to trimming and J lost 4 bases; unmatched junction nucleotides: 8. Findings and limits, study-wide: The study recorded around 160 TCR beta chains that were cytomegalovirus-associated. High sensitivity and specificity were reportedly achieved when the classifier diagnosed cytomegalovirus status.

Assay used: immunoSEQ multiplex PCR; TCRdb lists only in-frame clones, some missing. Of about 200,000 clones listed, roughly 88% are singletons. This TCR derives from a woman aged 18-29 years in good health and CMV-seronegative. The sample was PBMCs. The chain employs TRBV19 and TRBJ1-1; 10 nucleotides align to TRBD1. The CDR3 loop reads CASSITVGQGGTEAFF. DNA for the CDR3: TGTGCCAGTAGTATCACAGTAGGACAGGGGGGCACTGAAGCTTTCTTT.